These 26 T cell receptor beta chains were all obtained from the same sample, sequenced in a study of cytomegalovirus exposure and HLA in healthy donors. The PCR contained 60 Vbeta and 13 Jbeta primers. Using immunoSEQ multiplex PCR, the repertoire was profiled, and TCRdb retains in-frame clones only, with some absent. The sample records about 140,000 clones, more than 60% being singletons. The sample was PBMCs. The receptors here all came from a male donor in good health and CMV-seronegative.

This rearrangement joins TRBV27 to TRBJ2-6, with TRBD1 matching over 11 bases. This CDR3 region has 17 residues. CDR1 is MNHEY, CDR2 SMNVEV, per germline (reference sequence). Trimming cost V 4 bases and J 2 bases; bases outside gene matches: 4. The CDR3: CASSSWDRGAGANVLTF. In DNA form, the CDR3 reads TGTGCCAGCAGTTCTTGGGACAGGGGGGCTGGGGCCAACGTCCTGACTTTC.

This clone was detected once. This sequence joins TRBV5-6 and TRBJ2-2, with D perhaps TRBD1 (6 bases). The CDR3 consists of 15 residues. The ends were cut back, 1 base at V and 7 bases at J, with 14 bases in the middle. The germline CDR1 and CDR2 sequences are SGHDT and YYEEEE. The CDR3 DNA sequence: TGTGCCAGCAGCTTGTACACAGGGTCGGGCGGGGAGCTGTTTTTT. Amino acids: CASSLYTGSGGELFF.

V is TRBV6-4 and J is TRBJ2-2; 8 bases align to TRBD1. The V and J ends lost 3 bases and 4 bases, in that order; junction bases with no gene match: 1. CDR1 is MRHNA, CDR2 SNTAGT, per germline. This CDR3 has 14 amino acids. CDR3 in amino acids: CASSEQGATGELFF. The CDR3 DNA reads TGTGCCAGCAGTGAGCAGGGGGCCACCGGGGAGCTGTTTTTT.

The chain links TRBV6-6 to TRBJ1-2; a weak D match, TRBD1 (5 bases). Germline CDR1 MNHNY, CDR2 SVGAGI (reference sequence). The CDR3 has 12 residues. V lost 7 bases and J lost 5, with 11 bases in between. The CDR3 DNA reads TGTGCCAGCAACCCTCAGGGATATGGCTACACCTTC. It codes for CASNPQGYGYTF.

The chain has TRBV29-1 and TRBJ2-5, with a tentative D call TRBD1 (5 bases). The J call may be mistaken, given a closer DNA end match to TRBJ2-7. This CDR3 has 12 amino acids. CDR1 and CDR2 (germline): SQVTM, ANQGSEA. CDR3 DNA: TGCAGCGTTGAAGGACAGTACTACGAGCAGTACTTC. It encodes CSVEGQYYEQYF.

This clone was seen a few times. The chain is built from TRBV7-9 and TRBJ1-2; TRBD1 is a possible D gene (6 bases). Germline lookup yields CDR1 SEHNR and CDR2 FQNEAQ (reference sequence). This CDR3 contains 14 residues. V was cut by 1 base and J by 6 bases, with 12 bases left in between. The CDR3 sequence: CASSLVEGVDGYTF. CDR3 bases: TGTGCCAGCAGCTTAGTTGAGGGGGTGGATGGCTACACCTTC.

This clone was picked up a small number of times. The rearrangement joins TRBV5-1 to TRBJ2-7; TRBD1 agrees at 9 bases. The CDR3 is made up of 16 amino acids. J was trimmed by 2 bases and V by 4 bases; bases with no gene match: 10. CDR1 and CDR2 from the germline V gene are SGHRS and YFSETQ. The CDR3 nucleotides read TGCGCCAGCAGCCTTACACGGACAGGGGAGGCCTACGAGCAGTACTTC. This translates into CASSLTRTGEAYEQYF.

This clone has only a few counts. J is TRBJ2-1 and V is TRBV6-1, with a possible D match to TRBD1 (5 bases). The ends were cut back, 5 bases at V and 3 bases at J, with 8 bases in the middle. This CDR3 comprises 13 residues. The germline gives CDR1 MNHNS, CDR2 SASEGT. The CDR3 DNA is TGTGCCAGCAGTACCCAGGGCTACAATGAGCAGTTCTTC. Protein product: CASSTQGYNEQFF.

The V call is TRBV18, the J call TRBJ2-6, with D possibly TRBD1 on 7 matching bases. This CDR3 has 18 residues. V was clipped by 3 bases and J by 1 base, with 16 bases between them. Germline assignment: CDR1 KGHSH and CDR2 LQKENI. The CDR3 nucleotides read TGTGCCAGCTCACCGCCGGAACAGGGGACTTCTGGGGCCAACGTCCTGACTTTC. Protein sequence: CASSPPEQGTSGANVLTF. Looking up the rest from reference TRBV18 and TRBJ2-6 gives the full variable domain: NAGVMQNPRHLVRRRGQEARLRCSPMKGHSHVYWYRQLPEEGLKFMVYLQKENIIDESGMPKERFSAEFPKEGPSILRIQQVVRGDSAAYFCASSPPEQGTSGANVLTFGAGSRLTVL.

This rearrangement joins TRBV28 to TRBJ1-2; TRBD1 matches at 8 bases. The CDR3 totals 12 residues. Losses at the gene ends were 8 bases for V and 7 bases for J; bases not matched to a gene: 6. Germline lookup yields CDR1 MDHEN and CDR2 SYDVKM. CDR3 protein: CASVTGGVGYTF. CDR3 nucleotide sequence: TGTGCCAGCGTAACAGGGGGGGTTGGCTACACCTTC.

The CDR3 region has the DNA TGTGCCATACGCACCGGGACAGGGGCTGGCTATGGCTACACCTTC. Translating it yields CAIRTGTGAGYGYTF. The chain employs TRBV28 and TRBJ1-2, with 10 bases identical to TRBD1. This CDR3 region has 15 residues. J lost 4 bases, V lost 10 bases, and 12 bases had no gene match. Germline V gene sequence: CDR1 MDHEN, CDR2 SYDVKM.

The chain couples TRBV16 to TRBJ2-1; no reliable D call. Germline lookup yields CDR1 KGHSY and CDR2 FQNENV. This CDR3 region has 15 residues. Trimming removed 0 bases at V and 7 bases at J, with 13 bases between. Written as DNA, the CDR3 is TGTGCCAGCAGCCAATCCATGGTCAAACATAATGAGCAGTTCTTC. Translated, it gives CASSQSMVKHNEQFF.

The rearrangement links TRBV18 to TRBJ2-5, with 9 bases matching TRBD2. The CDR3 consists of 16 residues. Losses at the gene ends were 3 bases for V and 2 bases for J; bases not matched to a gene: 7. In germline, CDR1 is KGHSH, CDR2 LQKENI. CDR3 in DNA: TGTGCCAGCTCACCGGGGGTGACTAGCGGACAAGAGACCCAGTACTTC. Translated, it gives CASSPGVTSGQETQYF.

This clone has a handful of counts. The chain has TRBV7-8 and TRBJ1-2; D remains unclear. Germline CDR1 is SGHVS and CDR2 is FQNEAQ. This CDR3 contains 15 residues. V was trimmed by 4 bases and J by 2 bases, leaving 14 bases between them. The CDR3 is CASSSSWTGNYGYTF. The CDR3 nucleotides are TGTGCCAGCAGCTCATCCTGGACGGGGAACTATGGCTACACCTTC.

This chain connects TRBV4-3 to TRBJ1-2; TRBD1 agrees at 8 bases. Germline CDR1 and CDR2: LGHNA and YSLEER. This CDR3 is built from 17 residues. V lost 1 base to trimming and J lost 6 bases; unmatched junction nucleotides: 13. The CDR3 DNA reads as TGCGCCAGCAGCCAAGGAGGTCCATACAGGGGGGGGGATGGCTACACCTTC. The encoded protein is CASSQGGPYRGGDGYTF.

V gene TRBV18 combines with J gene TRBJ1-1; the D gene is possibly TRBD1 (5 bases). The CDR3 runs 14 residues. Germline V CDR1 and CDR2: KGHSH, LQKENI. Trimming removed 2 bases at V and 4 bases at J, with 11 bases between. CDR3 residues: CASSPLGAGTEAFF. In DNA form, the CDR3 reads TGTGCCAGCTCACCATTAGGGGCTGGCACTGAAGCTTTCTTT.

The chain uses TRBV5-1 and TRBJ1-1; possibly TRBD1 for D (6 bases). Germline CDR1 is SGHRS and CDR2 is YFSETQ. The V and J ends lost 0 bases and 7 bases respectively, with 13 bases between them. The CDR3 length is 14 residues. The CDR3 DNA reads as TGCGCCAGCAGCTTGGCCCCCCGGACAGATGAAGCTTTCTTT. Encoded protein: CASSLAPRTDEAFF.

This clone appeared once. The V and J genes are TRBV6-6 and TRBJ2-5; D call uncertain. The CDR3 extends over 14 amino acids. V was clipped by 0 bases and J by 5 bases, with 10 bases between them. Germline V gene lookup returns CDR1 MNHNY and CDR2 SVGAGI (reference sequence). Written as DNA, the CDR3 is TGTGCCAGCAGTTACTCGAATGTGCAGGAGACCCAGTACTTC. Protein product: CASSYSNVQETQYF.

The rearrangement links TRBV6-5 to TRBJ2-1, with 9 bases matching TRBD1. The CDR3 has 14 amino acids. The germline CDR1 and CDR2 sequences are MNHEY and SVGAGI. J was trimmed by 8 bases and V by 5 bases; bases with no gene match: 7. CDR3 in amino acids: CASSVFRDRDEQFF. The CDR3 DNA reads TGTGCCAGCAGTGTATTCCGGGACAGGGATGAGCAGTTCTTC.

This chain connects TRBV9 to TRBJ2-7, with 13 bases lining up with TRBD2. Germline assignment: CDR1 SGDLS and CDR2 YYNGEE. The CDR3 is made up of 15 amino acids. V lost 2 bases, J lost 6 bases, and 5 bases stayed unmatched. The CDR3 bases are TGTGCCAGCAGCGTTTCCGGGACTAGCGGGGTCGAGCAGTACTTC. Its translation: CASSVSGTSGVEQYF. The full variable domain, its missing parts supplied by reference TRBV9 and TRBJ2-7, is DSGVTQTPKHLITATGQRVTLRCSPRSGDLSVYWYQQSLDQGLQFLIQYYNGEERAKGNILERFSAQQFPDLHSELNLSSLELGDSALYFCASSVSGTSGVEQYFGPGTRLTVT.

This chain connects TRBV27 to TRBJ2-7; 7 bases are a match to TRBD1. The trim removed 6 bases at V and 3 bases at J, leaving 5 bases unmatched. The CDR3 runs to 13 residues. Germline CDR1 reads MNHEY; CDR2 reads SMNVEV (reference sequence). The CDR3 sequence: CASRGQVYYEQYF. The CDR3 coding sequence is TGTGCCAGCAGAGGACAGGTATACTACGAGCAGTACTTC.

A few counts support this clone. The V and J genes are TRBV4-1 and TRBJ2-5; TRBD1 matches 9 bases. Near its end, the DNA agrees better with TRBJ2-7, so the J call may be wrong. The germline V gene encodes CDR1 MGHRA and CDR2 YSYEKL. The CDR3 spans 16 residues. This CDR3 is CASSQFTGQGTYEQYF. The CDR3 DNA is TGCGCCAGCAGCCAATTTACGGGACAGGGTACCTACGAGCAGTACTTC.

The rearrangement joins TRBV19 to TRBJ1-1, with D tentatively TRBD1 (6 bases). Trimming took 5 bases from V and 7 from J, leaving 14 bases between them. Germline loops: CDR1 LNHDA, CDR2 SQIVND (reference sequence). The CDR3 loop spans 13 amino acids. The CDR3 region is CASSLTGTVEAFF. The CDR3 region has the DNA TGTGCCAGTAGTCTGACAGGTACTGTTGAAGCTTTCTTT.

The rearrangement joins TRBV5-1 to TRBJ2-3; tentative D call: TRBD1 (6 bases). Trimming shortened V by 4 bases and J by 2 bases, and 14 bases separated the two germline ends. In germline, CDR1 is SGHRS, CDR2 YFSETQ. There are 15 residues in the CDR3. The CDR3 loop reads CASSATQGPTDTQYF. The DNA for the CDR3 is TGCGCCAGCAGCGCAACACAGGGCCCCACAGATACGCAGTATTTT.

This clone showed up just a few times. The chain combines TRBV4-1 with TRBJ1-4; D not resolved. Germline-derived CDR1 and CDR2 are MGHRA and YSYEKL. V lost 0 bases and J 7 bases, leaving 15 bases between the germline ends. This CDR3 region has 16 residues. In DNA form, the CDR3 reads TGCGCCAGCAGCCAAGAACGATTTCGGAGATCTGAAAAACTGTTTTTT. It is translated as CASSQERFRRSEKLFF.

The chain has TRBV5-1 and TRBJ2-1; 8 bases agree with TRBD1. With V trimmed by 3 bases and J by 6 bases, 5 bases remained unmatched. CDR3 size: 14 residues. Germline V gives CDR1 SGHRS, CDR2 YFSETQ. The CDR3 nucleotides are TGCGCCAGCAGCTCGGACAGGGATAGCAATGAGCAGTTCTTC. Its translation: CASSSDRDSNEQFF. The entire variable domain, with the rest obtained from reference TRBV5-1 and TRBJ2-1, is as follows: KAGVTQTPRYLIKTRGQQVTLSCSPISGHRSVSWYQQTPGQGLQFLFEYFSETQRNKGNFPGRFSGRQFSNSRSEMNVSTLELGDSALYLCASSSDRDSNEQFFGPGTRLTVL.